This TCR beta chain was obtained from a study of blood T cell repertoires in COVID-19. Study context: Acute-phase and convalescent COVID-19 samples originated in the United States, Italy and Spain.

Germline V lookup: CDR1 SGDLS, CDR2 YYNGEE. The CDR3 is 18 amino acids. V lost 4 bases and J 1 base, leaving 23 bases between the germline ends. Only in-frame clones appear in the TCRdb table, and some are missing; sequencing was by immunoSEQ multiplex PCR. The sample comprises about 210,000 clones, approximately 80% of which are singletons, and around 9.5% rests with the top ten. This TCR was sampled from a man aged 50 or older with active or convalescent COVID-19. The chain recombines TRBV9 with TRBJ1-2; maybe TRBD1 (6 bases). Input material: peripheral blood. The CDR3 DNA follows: TGTGCCAGCAGCACCTCCCCCCCGAGGGCAGGGGATAACTATGGCTACACCTTC. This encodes CASSTSPPRAGDNYGYTF.